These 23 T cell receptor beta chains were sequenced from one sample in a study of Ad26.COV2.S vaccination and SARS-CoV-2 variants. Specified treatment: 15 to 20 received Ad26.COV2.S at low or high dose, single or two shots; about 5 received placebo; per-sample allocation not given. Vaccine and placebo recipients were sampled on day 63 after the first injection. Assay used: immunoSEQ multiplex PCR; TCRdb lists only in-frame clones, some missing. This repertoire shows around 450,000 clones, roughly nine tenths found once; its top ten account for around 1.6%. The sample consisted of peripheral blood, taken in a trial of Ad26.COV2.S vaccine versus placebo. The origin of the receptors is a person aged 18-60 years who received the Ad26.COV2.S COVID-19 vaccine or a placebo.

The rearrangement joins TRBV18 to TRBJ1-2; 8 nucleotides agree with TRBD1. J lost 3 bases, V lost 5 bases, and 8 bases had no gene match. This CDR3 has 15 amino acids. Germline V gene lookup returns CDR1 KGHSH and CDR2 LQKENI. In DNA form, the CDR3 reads TGTGCCAGCTCAACGATGGACAGGGATGACTATGGCTACACCTTC. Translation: CASSTMDRDDYGYTF.

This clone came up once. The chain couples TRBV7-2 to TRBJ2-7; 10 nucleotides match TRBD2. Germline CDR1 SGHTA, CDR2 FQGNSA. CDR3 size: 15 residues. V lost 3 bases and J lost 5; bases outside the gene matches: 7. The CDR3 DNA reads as TGTGCCAGCAGCTTTAGTCCTAGCGGGAGCGACGAGCAGTACTTC. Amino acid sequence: CASSFSPSGSDEQYF.

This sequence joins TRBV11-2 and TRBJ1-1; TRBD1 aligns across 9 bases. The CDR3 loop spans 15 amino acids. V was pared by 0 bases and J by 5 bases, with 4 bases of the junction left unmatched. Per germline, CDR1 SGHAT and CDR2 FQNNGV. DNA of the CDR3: TGTGCCAGCAGCTTAGAGGGACAGGGTAAGACTGAAGCTTTCTTT. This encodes CASSLEGQGKTEAFF.

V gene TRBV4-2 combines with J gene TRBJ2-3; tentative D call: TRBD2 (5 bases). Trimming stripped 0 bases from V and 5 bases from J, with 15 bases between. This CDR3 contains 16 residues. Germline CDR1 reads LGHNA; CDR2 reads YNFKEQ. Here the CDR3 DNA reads TGTGCCAGCAGCCAAGAGTCTAGCCCCAACGAAGATACGCAGTATTTT. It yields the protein CASSQESSPNEDTQYF.

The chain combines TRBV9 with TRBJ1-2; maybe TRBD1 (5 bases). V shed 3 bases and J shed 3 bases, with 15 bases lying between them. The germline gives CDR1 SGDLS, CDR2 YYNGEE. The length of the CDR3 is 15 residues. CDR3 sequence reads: CASSEGPGADYGYTF. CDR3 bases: TGTGCCAGCAGCGAGGGACCGGGCGCGGACTATGGCTACACCTTC.

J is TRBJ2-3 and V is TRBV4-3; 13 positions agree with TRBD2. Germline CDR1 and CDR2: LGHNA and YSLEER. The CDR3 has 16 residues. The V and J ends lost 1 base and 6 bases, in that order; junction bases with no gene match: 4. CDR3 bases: TGCGCCAGCAGCCAAGTGCCGGGACTAGCGGGGGATACGCAGTATTTT. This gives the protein CASSQVPGLAGDTQYF.

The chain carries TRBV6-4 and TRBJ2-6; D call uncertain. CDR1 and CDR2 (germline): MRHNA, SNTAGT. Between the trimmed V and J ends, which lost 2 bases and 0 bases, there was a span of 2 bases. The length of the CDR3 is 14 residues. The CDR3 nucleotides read TGTGCCAGCAGTGACACCTCTGGGGCCAACGTCCTGACTTTC. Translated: CASSDTSGANVLTF.

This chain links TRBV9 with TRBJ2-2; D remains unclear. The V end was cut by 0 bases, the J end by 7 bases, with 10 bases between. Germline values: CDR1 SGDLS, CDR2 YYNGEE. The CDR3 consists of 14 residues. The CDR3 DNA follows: TGTGCCAGCAGCGTAGGGCTTGGGGACGGGGAGCTGTTTTTT. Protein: CASSVGLGDGELFF.

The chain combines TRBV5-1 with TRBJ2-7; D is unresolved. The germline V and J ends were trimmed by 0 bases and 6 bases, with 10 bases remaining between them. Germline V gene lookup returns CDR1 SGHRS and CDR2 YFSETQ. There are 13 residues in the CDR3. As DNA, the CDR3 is TGCGCCAGCAGCTTGGTCTTGGGGTCCGAGCAGTACTTC. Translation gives CASSLVLGSEQYF.

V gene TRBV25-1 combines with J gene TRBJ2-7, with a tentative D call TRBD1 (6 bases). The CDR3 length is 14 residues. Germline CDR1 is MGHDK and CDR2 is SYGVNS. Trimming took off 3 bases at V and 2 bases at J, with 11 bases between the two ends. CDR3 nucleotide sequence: TGTGCCAGCAGTGATTCCCGACAGGCCTACGAGCAGTACTTC. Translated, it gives CASSDSRQAYEQYF.

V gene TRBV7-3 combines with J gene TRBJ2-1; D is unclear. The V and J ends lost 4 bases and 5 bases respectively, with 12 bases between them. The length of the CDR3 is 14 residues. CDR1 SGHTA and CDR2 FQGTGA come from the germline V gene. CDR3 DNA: TGTGCCAGCAGCTCCTCCGGACCCAACAATGAGCAGTTCTTC. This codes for CASSSSGPNNEQFF.

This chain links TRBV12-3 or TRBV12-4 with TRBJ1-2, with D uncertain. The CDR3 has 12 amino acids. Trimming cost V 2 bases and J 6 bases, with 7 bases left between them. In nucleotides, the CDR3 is TGTGCCAGCAGTTTAAACCGCGATGGCTACACCTTC. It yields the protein CASSLNRDGYTF.

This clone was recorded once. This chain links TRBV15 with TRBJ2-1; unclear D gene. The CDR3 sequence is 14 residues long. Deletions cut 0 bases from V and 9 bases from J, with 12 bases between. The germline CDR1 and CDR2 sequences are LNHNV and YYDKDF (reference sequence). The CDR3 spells CATSRDRSPGEQFF. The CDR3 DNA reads TGTGCCACCAGCAGAGACCGTTCTCCGGGTGAGCAGTTCTTC.

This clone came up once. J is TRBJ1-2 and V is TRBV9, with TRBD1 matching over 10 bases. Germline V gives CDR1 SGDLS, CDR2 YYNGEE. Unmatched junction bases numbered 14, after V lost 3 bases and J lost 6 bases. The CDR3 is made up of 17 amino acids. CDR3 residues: CASSAQLATGGIDGYTF. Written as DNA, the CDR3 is TGTGCCAGCAGCGCCCAACTCGCGACAGGGGGCATTGATGGCTACACCTTC.

As DNA, the CDR3 is TGTGCCAGAAGCTTGGACCCATATGAGAAACAATACGAGCAGTACTTC. Translating gives CARSLDPYEKQYEQYF. This chain uses TRBV5-3 with TRBJ2-7, with D unclear. TRBV5-3 is assigned to the ORF class and has an uncertain function. The germline V and J ends were trimmed by 0 bases and 4 bases, with 17 bases remaining between them. The CDR3 contains 16 residues.

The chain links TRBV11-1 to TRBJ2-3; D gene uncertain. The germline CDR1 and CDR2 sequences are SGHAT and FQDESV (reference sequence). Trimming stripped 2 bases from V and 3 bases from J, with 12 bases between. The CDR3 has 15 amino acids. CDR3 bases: TGTGCCAGCAGCTTATTGGCCCTAGGAACAGATACGCAGTATTTT. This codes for CASSLLALGTDTQYF.

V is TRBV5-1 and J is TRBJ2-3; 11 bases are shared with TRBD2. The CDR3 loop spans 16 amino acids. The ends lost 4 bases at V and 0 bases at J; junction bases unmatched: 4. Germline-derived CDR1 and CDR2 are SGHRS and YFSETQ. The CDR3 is CASSEGTSGSTDTQYF. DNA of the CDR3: TGCGCCAGCAGCGAAGGGACTAGCGGAAGCACAGATACGCAGTATTTT.

This CDR3 is CASSKRDLTDTQYF. DNA of the CDR3: TGCGCCAGCAGCAAGCGGGACCTCACAGATACGCAGTATTTT. The J gene is TRBJ2-3, the V gene TRBV5-1; 7 bases are a match to TRBD2. CDR1 and CDR2 from the germline V gene are SGHRS and YFSETQ. The CDR3 length is 14 residues. J lost 2 bases, V lost 4 bases, and 4 bases had no gene match.

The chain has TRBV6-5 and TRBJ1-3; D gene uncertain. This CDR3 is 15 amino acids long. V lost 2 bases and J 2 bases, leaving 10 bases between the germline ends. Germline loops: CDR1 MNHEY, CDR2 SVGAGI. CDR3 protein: CASSYAGAAGNTIYF. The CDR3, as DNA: TGTGCCAGCAGTTACGCCGGTGCGGCTGGAAACACCATATATTTT.

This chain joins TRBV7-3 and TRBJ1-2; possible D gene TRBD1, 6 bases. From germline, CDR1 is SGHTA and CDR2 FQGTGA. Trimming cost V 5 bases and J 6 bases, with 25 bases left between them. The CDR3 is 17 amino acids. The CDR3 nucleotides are TGTGCCAGCAGCCCGGATCCTAGGGGGTCAAAGGTCGATGGCTACACCTTC. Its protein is CASSPDPRGSKVDGYTF.

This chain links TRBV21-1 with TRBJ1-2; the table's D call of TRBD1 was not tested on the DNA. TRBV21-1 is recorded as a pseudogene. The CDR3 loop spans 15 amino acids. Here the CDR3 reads CASSKETGFKCGYTF. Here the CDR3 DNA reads TGTGCCAGCAGCAAAGAGACAGGGTTCAAGTGCGGCTACACCTTC.

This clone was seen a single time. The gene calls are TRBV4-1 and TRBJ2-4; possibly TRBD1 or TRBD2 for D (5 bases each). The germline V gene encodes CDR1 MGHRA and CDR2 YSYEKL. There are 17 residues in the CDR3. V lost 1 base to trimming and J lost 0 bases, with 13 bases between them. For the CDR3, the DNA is TGCGCCAGCAGCCAAGTGGGACGCCAACTAGCCAAAAACATTCAGTACTTC. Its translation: CASSQVGRQLAKNIQYF.

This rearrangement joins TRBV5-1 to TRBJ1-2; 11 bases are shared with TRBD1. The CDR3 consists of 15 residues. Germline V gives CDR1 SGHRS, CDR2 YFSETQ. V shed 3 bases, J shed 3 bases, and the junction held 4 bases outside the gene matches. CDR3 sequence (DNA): TGCGCCAGCAGCTCGCCGGACAGGGGGCACTATGGCTACACCTTC. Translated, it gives CASSSPDRGHYGYTF.